The sequence of this T cell receptor beta chain was determined in a study of regulatory T cells in long-lasting Graves disease. Study-wide results and limits: TRBV28, TRBJ1-2 and TRBJ2-5 were favored in persistent disease.

Time point of the sample: persistent/refractory GD, antithyroid drugs over 5 years with positive TRAb. Generation of the TCR library employed RNA extracted from PBMCs. Per American Thyroid Association guidelines, Graves' disease was diagnosed. As collected, the peripheral blood samples measured 7 to 9.5 milliliters each and went into EDTA tubes. Assembly of TCR beta libraries relied on iRepertoire HTBI primers together with Arm-PCR of CDR3 regions. A single record per CDR3 protein comes from TCRdb applying MiXCR to the multiplex PCR reads. The data contain roughly 500,000 distinct CDR3 sequences, roughly 21% of them singletons. Only a few counts were recorded for this clonotype. Antigen unknown. The CDR3 is made up of 15 amino acids. Looked up from germline, CDR1 is SGHRS and CDR2 is YFSETQ. Germline trimming cut 4 bases from V and 5 bases from J; bases unmatched to any gene: 9.

The chain couples TRBV5-1 to TRBJ2-5; 9 nucleotides align to TRBD1. The material sequenced was peripheral blood mononuclear cells (PBMCs), taken when the disease was refractory, from a patient treated with antithyroid drugs. The clonotype was recovered from a female donor with Graves disease. CDR3 residues: CASSLPGQGEETQYF. DNA of the CDR3: TGCGCCAGCAGCCTACCGGGACAGGGAGAGGAGACCCAGTACTTC. Together with reference TRBV5-1 and TRBJ2-5, the CDR3 gives the full variable domain: KAGVTQTPRYLIKTRGQQVTLSCSPISGHRSVSWYQQTPGQGLQFLFEYFSETQRNKGNFPGRFSGRQFSNSRSEMNVSTLELGDSALYLCASSLPGQGEETQYFGPGTRLLVL.